The present TCR beta chain was sequenced within a study of cytotoxic CD8 clonotypes in ibrutinib-treated CLL. Repertoires were generated with immunoSEQ multiplex PCR, while TCRdb's copy carries only in-frame clones and drops some. Of 250,000 or so clones listed, roughly 70% are singletons. Whole-study results and caveats: Before falling back toward baseline at progression, clonality had risen at the time of ibrutinib response. Clonality correlated strongly with circulating CD8+ T cells and exceeded age-matched healthy donors at baseline.

This clone was seen a single time. The antigen remains unidentified. V lost 4 bases, J lost 4 bases, and 9 bases lay in between. This CDR3 comprises 12 residues. Germline V gene sequence: CDR1 SGHDT, CDR2 YYEEEE. Sequenced material: PBMCs, taken after 24 months of ibrutinib treatment. This chain uses TRBV5-6 with TRBJ2-7; TRBD2 might be the D (5 bases). The TCR originated in a human donor with chronic lymphocytic leukemia. CDR3 loop: CASSIGGYEQYF. The CDR3 DNA reads as TGTGCCAGCAGCATCGGAGGATACGAGCAGTACTTC.